The clone carrying this TCR beta chain appeared once. Its antigen is unknown. With 4 bases clipped from V and 4 bases from J, the junction kept 7 bases outside the gene matches. Germline V gene lookup returns CDR1 SNHLY and CDR2 FYNNEI. This CDR3 is 15 amino acids long. The PCR made use of 60 Vbeta and 13 Jbeta primers. As processed by the authors: In a later analysis, the count reached about 80 million unique TCR beta chains, with around 10 million shared. Data came from immunoSEQ multiplex PCR; TCRdb stores just in-frame clones and leaves some out. The V and J calls and clone size were taken over from that table, and D and trimming were inferred from the DNA. The data contain 76,000 or so clones, 79% of them seen just once; the ten biggest clones take up approximately 2.4%. This sample is drawn from a study of cytomegalovirus exposure and HLA in healthy donors. Study-level points and caveats: A reported reduction in N-insertions relative to the roughly 610-donor mean was seen in an Asian-associated ancestry cluster in a later analysis.

The receptor's source is a man younger than 40 in good health and CMV-seronegative. V gene TRBV2 combines with J gene TRBJ1-2, with TRBD1 matching 9 bases. Sequenced sample: PBMCs. CDR3 in amino acids: CASSGSGTGTYGYTF. The DNA of the CDR3 is TGTGCCAGCAGTGGTTCCGGGACAGGGACCTATGGCTACACCTTC.